A selection of T cell receptor beta chains follows, all from one sample in a study of blood T cell repertoires in COVID-19. The data were produced by immunoSEQ multiplex PCR, yet TCRdb's version contains in-frame clones alone and is incomplete. This table has 470,000 or so clones, 85% to 90% appearing once. Sequencing was carried out using peripheral blood. The source is a woman in her 30s with acute or convalescent COVID-19. Both conserved end residues are part of each CDR3. The D gene is left open where the match is weak. Clone size, where shown, is once, few, many, or a class for clones that have expanded.

j_gene: TRBJ2-6; abundance: NA; v_gene: TRBV30; d_gene: TRBD1; CDR3nt: TGTGCCTGCGGACAGGGTCTCTCCTCTGGGGCCAACGTCCTGACTTTC; CDR3aa: CACGQGLSSGANVLTF
j_gene: TRBJ1-2; abundance: NA; v_gene: TRBV6-5; d_gene: TRBD1; CDR3nt: TGTGCCAGCAGTTACGCTACCCCGGACAGGAAGGGCTACACCTTC; CDR3aa: CASSYATPDRKGYTF
j_gene: TRBJ2-1; abundance: NA; v_gene: TRBV3-1/TRBV3-2; d_gene: NA; CDR3nt: TGTGCCAGCAGCCAAGTAACCCCCCTAGTCGCCTACAATGAGCAGTTCTTC; CDR3aa: CASSQVTPLVAYNEQFF
j_gene: TRBJ2-2; abundance: NA; v_gene: TRBV5-8; d_gene: TRBD1; CDR3nt: TGTGCCAGCAGCTTGCCCCCGGGGAGACAGGGGTTCGGGGAGCTGTTTTTT; CDR3aa: CASSLPPGRQGFGELFF
j_gene: TRBJ1-4; abundance: NA; v_gene: TRBV28; d_gene: TRBD1; CDR3nt: TGTGCCAGCAGCCGGACAGGGGAGGATGAAAAACTGTTTTTT; CDR3aa: CASSRTGEDEKLFF
j_gene: TRBJ1-4; abundance: once; v_gene: TRBV5-1; d_gene: NA; CDR3nt: TGCGCCAGCAGCTTGACAGCTAATGAAAAACTGTTTTTT; CDR3aa: CASSLTANEKLFF
j_gene: TRBJ2-2; abundance: NA; v_gene: TRBV18; d_gene: TRBD1; CDR3nt: TGTGCCAGCTCACTCACCAGGGGGCCCACCGGGGAGCTGTTTTTT; CDR3aa: CASSLTRGPTGELFF
j_gene: TRBJ1-4; abundance: NA; v_gene: TRBV12-3/TRBV12-4; d_gene: NA; CDR3nt: TGTGCCAGCAGTACAACGCGGGAAAAACTGTTTTTT; CDR3aa: CASSTTREKLFF
j_gene: TRBJ2-7; abundance: NA; v_gene: TRBV4-1; d_gene: NA; CDR3nt: TGCGCCAGCAGCCAAGCTAGCGAGCAGTACTTC; CDR3aa: CASSQASEQYF
j_gene: TRBJ2-1; abundance: NA; v_gene: TRBV10-1; d_gene: NA; CDR3nt: TGCGCCAGCATGGTGGGGGCGGAGCAGTTCTTC; CDR3aa: CASMVGAEQFF
j_gene: TRBJ2-2; abundance: NA; v_gene: TRBV4-1; d_gene: TRBD1; CDR3nt: TGCGCCAGCAGCCAAGGGCCCCGGGACAGGTTCTTATGGGAGCTGTTTTTT; CDR3aa: CASSQGPRDRFLWELFF
j_gene: TRBJ1-1; abundance: NA; v_gene: TRBV6-1; d_gene: NA; CDR3nt: TGTGCCAGCAGTGAACAGATGGGCTTGAACACTGAAGCTTTCTTT; CDR3aa: CASSEQMGLNTEAFF
j_gene: TRBJ2-5; abundance: NA; v_gene: TRBV5-1; d_gene: TRBD2; CDR3nt: TGCGCCAGCAGCTGGAGGGAGGGGGAGACCCAGTACTTC; CDR3aa: CASSWREGETQYF
j_gene: TRBJ1-1; abundance: NA; v_gene: TRBV19; d_gene: TRBD1; CDR3nt: TGTGCCAGTAGTATTACAGGGGGGGACACTGAAGCTTTCTTT; CDR3aa: CASSITGGDTEAFF
j_gene: TRBJ2-1; abundance: NA; v_gene: TRBV7-8; d_gene: NA; CDR3nt: TGTGCCAGCAGCCCCGCGGGCGGTGAGCAGTTCTTC; CDR3aa: CASSPAGGEQFF
j_gene: TRBJ1-3; abundance: NA; v_gene: TRBV2; d_gene: NA; CDR3nt: TGTGCCAGCAACATAGGGGGATCTGGAAACACCATATATTTT; CDR3aa: CASNIGGSGNTIYF
j_gene: TRBJ1-5; abundance: NA; v_gene: TRBV24-1; d_gene: TRBD1; CDR3nt: TGTGCCACCAGCTTGGGACAGGGTGGCAATCAGCCCCAGCATTTT; CDR3aa: CATSLGQGGNQPQHF
j_gene: TRBJ2-5; abundance: NA; v_gene: TRBV6-5; d_gene: NA; CDR3nt: TGTGCCAGCAGGGTGAAAAGGGCGGGGGAGACCCAGTACTTC; CDR3aa: CASRVKRAGETQYF
j_gene: TRBJ1-1; abundance: NA; v_gene: TRBV28; d_gene: NA; CDR3nt: TGTGCCAGCAGTTTTGGTCCCAGGGCTGAAGCTTTCTTT; CDR3aa: CASSFGPRAEAFF
j_gene: TRBJ1-1; abundance: NA; v_gene: TRBV11-2; d_gene: NA; CDR3nt: TGTGCCAGCAGCTTATCTGGCAGGGGCCTTAACACTGAAGCTTTCTTT; CDR3aa: CASSLSGRGLNTEAFF
j_gene: TRBJ2-7; abundance: NA; v_gene: TRBV2; d_gene: NA; CDR3nt: TGTGCCAGCAGTGAAGCGGTAGCAGCGTTAGCATTC; CDR3aa: CASSEAVAALAF
j_gene: TRBJ2-2; abundance: NA; v_gene: TRBV6-4; d_gene: NA; CDR3nt: TGTGCCAGCAGTGAAACTTACACCGGGGAGCTGTTTTTT; CDR3aa: CASSETYTGELFF
j_gene: TRBJ1-3; abundance: NA; v_gene: TRBV2; d_gene: TRBD1; CDR3nt: TGTGCCAGCACCCAGGGGGTTCTCTCTGGAAACACCATATATTTT; CDR3aa: CASTQGVLSGNTIYF
j_gene: TRBJ2-3; abundance: once; v_gene: TRBV19; d_gene: TRBD2; CDR3nt: TGTGCCAGTAGTATGGGACTAGCGGGGGGTGTGGGAACAGATACGCAGTATTTT; CDR3aa: CASSMGLAGGVGTDTQYF
j_gene: TRBJ1-1; abundance: NA; v_gene: TRBV19; d_gene: TRBD1; CDR3nt: TGTGCCAGTAGGCCGGGACAGGGGGACACTGAAGCTTTCTTT; CDR3aa: CASRPGQGDTEAFF
j_gene: TRBJ2-7; abundance: NA; v_gene: TRBV27; d_gene: NA; CDR3nt: TGTGCCATGCCTAGGGGGGGCCCGGGGGAGCAGTACTTC; CDR3aa: CAMPRGGPGEQYF
j_gene: TRBJ1-6; abundance: NA; v_gene: TRBV6-5; d_gene: NA; CDR3nt: TGTGCCAGCAAAGAAGGAGGGAGAGTACCCCTCCACTTT; CDR3aa: CASKEGGRVPLHF
j_gene: TRBJ2-3; abundance: NA; v_gene: TRBV9; d_gene: TRBD1; CDR3nt: TGTGCCAGCAGCTACCGGGACAGAACAGATACGCAGTATTTT; CDR3aa: CASSYRDRTDTQYF
j_gene: TRBJ2-1; abundance: NA; v_gene: TRBV29-1; d_gene: NA; CDR3nt: TGCAGCGTTGAAAGGAGCTCCTACAATGAGCAGTTCTTC; CDR3aa: CSVERSSYNEQFF
j_gene: TRBJ2-7; abundance: NA; v_gene: TRBV5-6; d_gene: NA; CDR3nt: TGTGCCAGCAGCACCGGGACACACTACGAGCAGTACTTC; CDR3aa: CASSTGTHYEQYF
j_gene: TRBJ2-5; abundance: NA; v_gene: TRBV7-9; d_gene: TRBD2; CDR3nt: TGTGCCAGCAGCCCAGGCACAGCGGGGGTCGGGGAGACCCAGTACTTC; CDR3aa: CASSPGTAGVGETQYF